A single sample is the source of the 22 T cell receptor beta chains below, sequenced in a study of T cells in Graves' hyperthyroidism and ophthalmopathy. RNA transcripts gave rise to amplified TCR beta CDR3 regions. HTBI primers drove first-round RT-PCR of the TCR CDR3. One entry per CDR3 protein, called by TCRdb with MiXCR from the multiplex PCR reads. The table shows hundreds of thousands of distinct CDR3 sequences, with less than 25% occurring only once. Sequencing was done on a sample of blood. These TCRs come from a man aged 25 to 45 with Graves' ophthalmopathy.

This clonotype was seen only a few times. The chain links TRBV27 to TRBJ1-1, with D uncertain. CDR3 length: 14 amino acids. Germline V gene lookup returns CDR1 MNHEY and CDR2 SMNVEV (reference sequence). Trimming cost V 1 base and J 3 bases, with 9 bases left between them. The DNA for the CDR3 is TGTGCCAGCAGTTTATTCGGGGTTGACACTGAAGCTTTCTTT. This encodes CASSLFGVDTEAFF.

The gene calls are TRBV7-3 and TRBJ1-4, with unresolved D. Germline V gene lookup returns CDR1 SGHTA and CDR2 FQGTGA. The V end lost 6 bases, the J end lost 7 bases, and 9 bases lay between the germline ends. The CDR3 spans 12 residues. The CDR3 region has the DNA TGTGCCAGCAGTTACGACACTGAAAAACTGTTTTTT. Translating it yields CASSYDTEKLFF.

This clonotype showed up many times. The chain carries TRBV20-1 and TRBJ1-5, with D hard to call. The germline V gene has CDR1 DFQATT and CDR2 SNEGSKA (reference sequence). The CDR3 loop spans 16 amino acids. V lost 3 bases, J lost 2 bases, and 17 bases lay in between. DNA of the CDR3: TGCAGTGCTAGTCCTTCAGGAAGGGTGGGCAATCAGCCCCAGCATTTT. Residues: CSASPSGRVGNQPQHF.

This sequence joins TRBV27 and TRBJ2-2; TRBD2 matches at 9 bases. This CDR3 is 16 amino acids long. Germline V gives CDR1 MNHEY, CDR2 SMNVEV (reference sequence). With 0 bases clipped from V and 5 bases from J, the junction kept 4 bases outside the gene matches. The CDR3 here is CASSLSPSGKTGELFF. CDR3 nucleotides: TGTGCCAGCAGTTTATCACCTAGCGGGAAGACCGGGGAGCTGTTTTTT.

The chain joins TRBV11-2 to TRBJ2-7, with D possibly matching TRBD2 (7 bases). CDR1 is SGHAT and CDR2 is FQNNGV in the germline V gene. The CDR3 is 14 residues long. With 5 bases removed from V and 2 bases from J, the gap between germline ends came to 13 bases. In nucleotides, the CDR3 is TGTGCCAGCAGCCTGGTCGGGGGGCCCTACGAGCAGTACTTC. Protein sequence: CASSLVGGPYEQYF.

This rearrangement joins TRBV4-1 to TRBJ1-5; no definite D call. The CDR3 spans 13 residues. Deletions cut 3 bases from V and 7 bases from J, with 10 bases between. Germline V gene lookup returns CDR1 MGHRA and CDR2 YSYEKL. The CDR3, as DNA: TGCGCCAGCAGCCAGGGGATGGCCCAGCCCCAGCATTTT. This sequence encodes CASSQGMAQPQHF.

This clonotype was counted only a few times. The J gene is TRBJ1-3, the V gene TRBV6-1; TRBD1 matches 8 bases. CDR1 and CDR2 (germline): MNHNS, SASEGT. Trimming at V came to 5 bases and at J to 4 bases, leaving 13 bases not matched to a gene. The CDR3 has 17 residues. The CDR3 reads CASSSPRTGSAGNTIYF. In DNA, the CDR3 is TGTGCCAGCAGTTCTCCCAGGACAGGGAGTGCAGGAAACACCATATATTTT.

The chain uses TRBV7-9 and TRBJ1-1; D is unclear. Per the germline V gene, CDR1 is SEHNR and CDR2 is FQNEAQ (reference sequence). The CDR3 runs 13 residues. Trimming cost V 4 bases and J 8 bases, with 14 bases left between them. The CDR3 region has the DNA TGTGCCAGCAGCTCAGAAGGCCTCAGCGAAGCTTTCTTT. The encoded protein is CASSSEGLSEAFF.

The V and J genes are TRBV5-1 and TRBJ2-5, with 9 bases aligning to TRBD2. This CDR3 has 14 residues. Germline V gives CDR1 SGHRS, CDR2 YFSETQ. V shed 4 bases and J 4 bases; nucleotides not matched to a gene: 5. In nucleotides, the CDR3 is TGCGCCAGCAGCGACCAACTAGCGGGAGAGACCCAGTACTTC. Encoded protein: CASSDQLAGETQYF.

The chain has TRBV5-1 and TRBJ2-5, with D possibly called TRBD1 or TRBD2 (5 bases each). Trimming removed 0 bases at V and 5 bases at J, with 11 bases between. Per germline, CDR1 SGHRS and CDR2 YFSETQ. The CDR3 covers 14 residues. The chain's CDR3 is CASSLGTGTETQYF. In DNA form, the CDR3 reads TGCGCCAGCAGCTTGGGCACCGGGACGGAGACCCAGTACTTC.

This clonotype was recorded a few times. This chain connects TRBV6-2 or TRBV6-3 to TRBJ2-3; 9 bases align to TRBD1. V gave up 4 bases and J gave up 3 bases; unmatched junction bases: 8. Per germline, CDR1 MNHEY and CDR2 SVGEGT. The CDR3 sequence is 16 residues long. DNA for the CDR3: TGTGCCAGCAGTTCCGGGAACAGGGGGCATACAGATACGCAGTATTTT. Protein: CASSSGNRGHTDTQYF.

The chain couples TRBV27 to TRBJ2-4, with 7 bases that match TRBD2. This CDR3 spans 15 amino acids. J lost 3 bases, V lost 6 bases, and 8 bases had no gene match. Germline CDR1 reads MNHEY; CDR2 reads SMNVEV (reference sequence). The CDR3 loop is CASRPEGGYKNIQYF. The DNA for the CDR3 is TGTGCCAGCAGACCAGAGGGAGGGTACAAAAACATTCAGTACTTC.

The sample holds many counts of this clonotype. The rearrangement uses TRBV5-1 and TRBJ2-1; weak D call: TRBD2 (6 bases). Between the trimmed V and J ends, which lost 7 bases and 2 bases, there was a span of 13 bases. Germline-derived CDR1 and CDR2 are SGHRS and YFSETQ. The CDR3 is 14 residues long. The CDR3 sequence: CASVRDLAYNEQFF. As DNA, the CDR3 is TGCGCCAGCGTCCGGGACTTAGCCTACAATGAGCAGTTCTTC.

This clonotype was recorded many times. This chain uses TRBV5-1 with TRBJ2-3; 11 bases line up with TRBD2. CDR1 and CDR2 (germline): SGHRS, YFSETQ. With V trimmed by 0 bases and J by 4 bases, 7 bases remained unmatched. This CDR3 is built from 17 residues. CDR3 protein: CASSLELAGVGADTQYF. CDR3 in DNA: TGCGCCAGCAGCTTGGAACTAGCGGGAGTCGGCGCAGATACGCAGTATTTT.

The sample holds many counts of this clonotype. The chain uses TRBV11-2 and TRBJ2-1; D perhaps matches TRBD1 (6 bases). V was cut by 4 bases and J by 2 bases, with 21 bases left in between. The CDR3 contains 18 residues. Germline CDR1 and CDR2: SGHAT and FQNNGV. As DNA, the CDR3 is TGTGCCAGCAGCTCCGTTGGGGCGACAGGCTATGCCTACAATGAGCAGTTCTTC. Protein product: CASSSVGATGYAYNEQFF.

The CDR3 is CASSEAYGYQETQYF. CDR3 bases: TGTGCCAGCAGTGAAGCTTACGGGTACCAAGAGACCCAGTACTTC. The chain carries TRBV6-1 and TRBJ2-5; D is uncertain. Germline V CDR1 and CDR2: MNHNS, SASEGT. The CDR3 spans 15 residues. Trimming left V 0 bases short and J 0 bases short, with 8 bases between.

This chain joins TRBV20-1 and TRBJ1-5; D is possibly TRBD1 (6 bases). Germline-derived CDR1 and CDR2 are DFQATT and SNEGSKA (reference sequence). The length of the CDR3 is 12 residues. Trimming took off 7 bases at V and 7 bases at J, with 14 bases between the two ends. The CDR3 loop is CSGGRGEQPQHF. For the CDR3, the DNA is TGCAGTGGCGGCAGGGGAGAACAGCCCCAGCATTTT.

This clonotype was seen many times. The J gene is TRBJ2-1, the V gene TRBV7-9; no definite D call. This CDR3 is 12 amino acids long. Between the trimmed V and J ends, which lost 5 bases and 7 bases, there was a span of 9 bases. The V gene's germline CDR1 is SEHNR and CDR2 FQNEAQ (reference sequence). The CDR3 nucleotides read TGTGCCAGCAGCCCTAGTCGGAATGAGCAGTTCTTC. This translates into CASSPSRNEQFF.

The genes are TRBV11-2 and TRBJ2-6; no reliable D call. Germline CDR1 is SGHAT and CDR2 is FQNNGV. There are 16 residues in the CDR3. Deletions cut 10 bases from V and 0 bases from J, with 16 bases between. The CDR3 nucleotides read TGTGCCATCGAACCGTTCGGGCTCTCTGGGGCCAACGTCCTGACTTTC. It is translated as CAIEPFGLSGANVLTF.

This clonotype has only a few counts. The chain carries TRBV6-1 and TRBJ1-2; weak D call: TRBD1 (5 bases). V lost 3 bases and J 7 bases, leaving 12 bases between the germline ends. The length of the CDR3 is 13 residues. CDR1 is MNHNS, CDR2 SASEGT, per germline. The CDR3 nucleotides are TGTGCCAGCAGTGATCCAGGGAGAGGTGGCTACACCTTC. Translating it yields CASSDPGRGGYTF.

The chain is built from TRBV10-3 and TRBJ2-2; D remains unclear. Looked up from germline, CDR1 is ENHRY and CDR2 is SYGVKD. The CDR3 has 17 amino acids. Trimming took 2 bases from V and 7 from J, leaving 20 bases between them. The CDR3 DNA sequence: TGTGCCATCAGTGAGGAGAGCGTCGTAAAATGGGGCGGGGAGCTGTTTTTT. Translating gives CAISEESVVKWGGELFF.

This clonotype was seen a handful of times. This sequence joins TRBV10-3 and TRBJ2-7; D gene uncertain. Germline CDR1 ENHRY, CDR2 SYGVKD. V was cut by 4 bases and J by 3 bases, with 13 bases left in between. The CDR3 is 14 residues long. CDR3 in amino acids: CAISGTDGLYEQYF. CDR3 in DNA: TGTGCCATCAGTGGTACGGACGGTCTCTACGAGCAGTACTTC.